The source of this TCR beta chain is a study of PD-L1 blockade in urothelial cancer. A word on this clone: What it binds is unknown.

Study-wide results and caveats: Survival was better when pretreatment blood TCR clonality fell below the median.

The repertoire was sequenced with immunoSEQ multiplex PCR; TCRdb's copy has only in-frame clones and lacks some. The table records 55,000 or so clones, 84% of them present only once. Each patient presented with locally advanced or metastatic urothelial carcinoma. Trimming removed 5 bases at V and 8 bases at J, with 22 bases between. Germline lookup yields CDR1 MNHEY and CDR2 SMNVEV (reference sequence). The CDR3 totals 16 residues. The clonotype comes from a man aged 35-49 years with urothelial cancer. Source: PBMCs, taken around atezolizumab (anti-PD-L1) treatment. J is TRBJ2-1 and V is TRBV27, with D tentatively TRBD2 (6 bases). The CDR3: CASSNGRESGKDEQFF. DNA for the CDR3: TGTGCCAGCAGTAACGGCCGGGAGAGTGGGAAGGATGAGCAGTTCTTC.